Below, 26 T cell receptor beta chains from the same sample are listed, as sequenced in a study of cytomegalovirus exposure and HLA in healthy donors. The protocol was immunoSEQ multiplex PCR, while the TCRdb copy is restricted to in-frame clones and leaves out a portion. The data show roughly 63,000 clones, 89% seen once. Specimen: PBMCs. Receptors were obtained from a woman between 18 and 29 years old in good health and CMV-seronegative.

J is TRBJ2-7 and V is TRBV10-3; TRBD2 agrees at 14 bases. The ends lost 11 bases at V and 1 base at J; junction bases unmatched: 7. Per the germline V gene, CDR1 is ENHRY and CDR2 is SYGVKD. This CDR3 has 15 amino acids. The CDR3 DNA reads TGTGCCTCCAGACTAGCGGGGGGGGGATCCTACGAGCAGTACTTC. Residues: CASRLAGGGSYEQYF.

V usage is TRBV7-2 and J usage is TRBJ1-5; the D is unclear. Germline loops: CDR1 SGHTA, CDR2 FQGNSA. Between the trimmed V and J ends, which lost 1 base and 5 bases, there was a span of 6 bases. The CDR3 runs 13 residues. CDR3: CASSLGQDQPQHF. CDR3 bases: TGTGCCAGCAGCTTAGGTCAGGATCAGCCCCAGCATTTT.

The chain employs TRBV7-2 and TRBJ2-5; a possible D gene is TRBD2 (5 bases). Germline V CDR1 and CDR2: SGHTA, FQGNSA. The CDR3 has 13 amino acids. V lost 5 bases, J lost 0 bases, and 7 bases lay in between. The CDR3 protein is CASSLDYQETQYF. In DNA form, the CDR3 reads TGTGCCAGCAGCCTGGACTACCAAGAGACCCAGTACTTC.

This clone was seen only once. The chain couples TRBV19 to TRBJ1-2; D is possibly TRBD1 (5 bases). The CDR3 totals 13 residues. The V end was cut by 6 bases, the J end by 5 bases, with 13 bases between. Germline V gene sequence: CDR1 LNHDA, CDR2 SQIVND (reference sequence). CDR3 loop: CASRAGMWYGYTF. CDR3 DNA sequence: TGTGCCAGTAGGGCAGGGATGTGGTATGGCTACACCTTC.

This chain joins TRBV5-4 and TRBJ1-1, with 8 positions matching TRBD1. After removal of 4 bases from V and 4 bases from J, the junction contained 3 bases not matched to a gene. CDR3 length equals 13 residues. CDR1 SGHNT and CDR2 YYREEE come from the germline V gene (reference sequence). The CDR3 region is CASSRTGGTEAFF. The CDR3 DNA follows: TGTGCCAGCAGCAGAACAGGGGGCACTGAAGCTTTCTTT.

The rearrangement uses TRBV19 and TRBJ1-6; no firm D call. CDR1 LNHDA and CDR2 SQIVND come from the germline V gene (reference sequence). The CDR3 has 16 residues. V dropped 2 bases and J dropped 9 bases, with 17 bases sitting between them. The CDR3 loop is CASSILPGARGSPLHF. CDR3 in DNA: TGTGCCAGTAGTATATTACCAGGCGCCCGGGGTTCACCCCTCCACTTT.

The V gene is TRBV7-9, the J gene TRBJ1-2; D is perhaps TRBD1 (5 bases). The CDR3 contains 14 residues. Germline CDR1 is SEHNR and CDR2 is FQNEAQ (reference sequence). V was pared by 5 bases and J by 2 bases, with 12 bases between. The CDR3 here is CASSPVGGNYGYTF. CDR3 nucleotides: TGTGCCAGCAGCCCGGTGGGGGGGAACTATGGCTACACCTTC.

This sequence joins TRBV28 and TRBJ2-1, with D perhaps matching TRBD2 (6 bases). The germline gives CDR1 MDHEN, CDR2 SYDVKM. Between the trimmed V and J ends, which lost 7 bases and 1 base, there was a span of 14 bases. This CDR3 has 15 amino acids. For the CDR3, the DNA is TGTGCCAGCACCTTACTGCGGGGATCCTACAATGAGCAGTTCTTC. Its protein product is CASTLLRGSYNEQFF.

The V and J genes are TRBV7-2 and TRBJ2-3, with 9 bases lining up with TRBD1. Germline trimming cut 2 bases from V and 4 bases from J; bases unmatched to any gene: 7. The germline CDR1 and CDR2 sequences are SGHTA and FQGNSA. The CDR3 has 16 residues. CDR3 sequence: CASSLRSGQGSDTQYF. The CDR3 nucleotides are TGTGCCAGCAGCTTAAGGTCAGGACAGGGGTCAGATACGCAGTATTTT.

This clone has just a few counts. V and J are TRBV5-1 and TRBJ2-7; 9 positions match TRBD1. CDR1 is SGHRS, CDR2 YFSETQ, per germline. CDR3 size: 16 residues. V dropped 0 bases and J dropped 4; count of bases not matched to a gene: 8. CDR3 in amino acids: CASSLGGAGQGYEQYF. In nucleotides, the CDR3 is TGCGCCAGCAGCTTGGGGGGGGCCGGACAGGGGTACGAGCAGTACTTC.

V usage is TRBV28 and J usage is TRBJ2-5, with TRBD2 matching over 9 bases. The V gene end was trimmed by 6 bases and the J gene end by 5 bases; junction bases not matched to a gene: 10. CDR1 is MDHEN, CDR2 SYDVKM, per germline. The CDR3 loop spans 15 amino acids. The DNA for the CDR3 is TGTGCCAGCAGCCCAAATGGTCTAGCGGGGGAGACCCAGTACTTC. It is translated as CASSPNGLAGETQYF. Full variable domain (missing parts from reference TRBV28 and TRBJ2-5): DVKVTQSSRYLVKRTGEKVFLECVQDMDHENMFWYRQDPGLGLRLIYFSYDVKMKEKGDIPEGYSVSREKKERFSLILESASTNQTSMYLCASSPNGLAGETQYFGPGTRLLVL.

The chain joins TRBV6-4 to TRBJ1-6, with D perhaps matching TRBD1 (5 bases). Germline V gene sequence: CDR1 MRHNA, CDR2 SNTAGT. CDR3 length: 15 amino acids. The V end lost 10 bases, the J end lost 7 bases, and 20 bases lay between the germline ends. The CDR3 DNA follows: TGTGCCATGTCACTCATGGAGGGGTACAATTCACCCCTCCACTTT. Translated: CAMSLMEGYNSPLHF.

The table lists this clone with a count of one. The rearrangement uses TRBV29-1 and TRBJ2-7; a weak D match, TRBD1 (6 bases). The CDR3 length is 11 residues. The V gene lost 7 bases and the J gene lost 2 bases, with 9 bases spanning the gap. Germline V gene sequence: CDR1 SQVTM, CDR2 ANQGSEA. The CDR3 region has the DNA TGCAGCGGCGGACAGCCCTACGAGCAGTACTTC. Translating gives CSGGQPYEQYF.

The V and J genes are TRBV2 and TRBJ2-1; 8 bases are a match to TRBD2. There are 15 residues in the CDR3. Germline lookup yields CDR1 SNHLY and CDR2 FYNNEI. J lost 4 bases, V lost 4 bases, and 6 bases had no gene match. DNA for the CDR3: TGTGCCAGCAGTGTCGAGCGGGGGACGTACAATGAGCAGTTCTTC. The encoded protein is CASSVERGTYNEQFF.

This sequence joins TRBV6-1 and TRBJ1-2; D gene uncertain. This CDR3 is 13 amino acids long. Trimming removed 1 base from V and 8 bases from J, with 11 bases in between. Germline lookup yields CDR1 MNHNS and CDR2 SASEGT. The CDR3, as DNA: TGTGCCAGCAGTGAAGGTAGATCTGTGGGCTACACCTTC. Its protein product is CASSEGRSVGYTF.

The gene calls are TRBV5-4 and TRBJ2-5; TRBD1 might be the D (6 bases). The V gene lost 1 base and the J gene lost 5 bases, with 9 bases spanning the gap. The germline CDR1 and CDR2 sequences are SGHNT and YYREEE (reference sequence). The CDR3 has 13 amino acids. CDR3 loop: CASSLSRGETQYF. The CDR3 nucleotides read TGTGCCAGCAGCTTGTCCAGGGGCGAGACCCAGTACTTC. The variable domain in full, completed from reference TRBV5-4 and TRBJ2-5, reads ETGVTQSPTHLIKTRGQQVTLRCSSQSGHNTVSWYQQALGQGPQFIFQYYREEENGRGNFPPRFSGLQFPNYSSELNVNALELDDSALYLCASSLSRGETQYFGPGTRLLVL.

This chain links TRBV30 with TRBJ1-1, with TRBD1 as a possible D gene (6 bases). The CDR3 sequence is 14 residues long. The germline V and J ends were trimmed by 5 bases and 6 bases, with 19 bases remaining between them. Germline CDR1 GTSNPN, CDR2 SVGIG (reference sequence). The CDR3 reads CAWQWGGHRSEAFF. In DNA, the CDR3 is TGTGCCTGGCAGTGGGGGGGACATCGCTCTGAAGCTTTCTTT.

Here the CDR3 reads CASSSQLNTEAFF. The CDR3 nucleotides are TGTGCCAGCAGCTCCCAGTTGAACACTGAAGCTTTCTTT. V usage is TRBV28 and J usage is TRBJ1-1; D is ambiguous. CDR3 length: 13 residues. Trimming stripped 6 bases from V and 0 bases from J, with 8 bases between. CDR1 and CDR2 from the germline V gene are MDHEN and SYDVKM. The full variable domain, with the rest looked up from reference TRBV28 and TRBJ1-1, is DVKVTQSSRYLVKRTGEKVFLECVQDMDHENMFWYRQDPGLGLRLIYFSYDVKMKEKGDIPEGYSVSREKKERFSLILESASTNQTSMYLCASSSQLNTEAFFGQGTRLTVV.

The chain has TRBV18 and TRBJ1-4; maybe TRBD1 (5 bases). The length of the CDR3 is 17 residues. CDR1 and CDR2 (germline): KGHSH, LQKENI. The V end was cut by 6 bases, the J end by 0 bases, with 17 bases between. The chain's CDR3 is CASSLYQDKSTNEKLFF. CDR3 coding DNA: TGTGCCAGCTCCCTTTATCAGGACAAATCAACTAATGAAAAACTGTTTTTT.

The gene calls are TRBV11-2 and TRBJ1-2; D is unclear. Germline CDR1 and CDR2: SGHAT and FQNNGV. Deletions cut 6 bases from V and 3 bases from J, with 17 bases between. The CDR3 runs to 15 residues. CDR3 residues: CASRFDVWRDYGYTF. Here the CDR3 DNA reads TGTGCCAGCAGATTCGACGTCTGGAGGGACTATGGCTACACCTTC.

The chain couples TRBV6-1 to TRBJ1-2, with TRBD1 matching over 7 bases. V was pared by 7 bases and J by 2 bases, with 7 bases of the junction left unmatched. This CDR3 is 14 amino acids long. From germline, CDR1 is MNHNS and CDR2 SASEGT. This CDR3 is CASKPGQRNYGYTF. CDR3 DNA: TGTGCCAGCAAACCGGGACAGAGGAACTATGGCTACACCTTC.

The chain couples TRBV28 to TRBJ2-5; D is unresolved. V gave up 3 bases and J gave up 2 bases, with 7 bases separating them. This CDR3 has 13 residues. Germline lookup yields CDR1 MDHEN and CDR2 SYDVKM. CDR3: CASSFGQQETQYF. The DNA of the CDR3 is TGTGCCAGCAGTTTTGGGCAGCAAGAGACCCAGTACTTC.

This chain connects TRBV29-1 to TRBJ1-2, with 7 bases fitting TRBD1. The J segment lost 1 base and the V segment lost 7 bases, leaving 9 bases of the junction unmatched. CDR3 length: 14 amino acids. The V gene's germline CDR1 is SQVTM and CDR2 ANQGSEA. Written as DNA, the CDR3 is TGCAGCGCTAACCAAGGGGGCGGTAACTATGGCTACACCTTC. Translation: CSANQGGGNYGYTF.

The chain joins TRBV11-2 to TRBJ1-1; tentatively, D is TRBD1 (6 bases). Germline V gives CDR1 SGHAT, CDR2 FQNNGV. The CDR3 extends over 13 amino acids. V lost 1 base and J 7 bases, leaving 10 bases between the germline ends. CDR3 sequence (DNA): TGTGCCAGCAGCTTAGGGCAGGGGATTGAAGCTTTCTTT. Its translation: CASSLGQGIEAFF.

The V and J genes are TRBV27 and TRBJ2-2; 7 bases match TRBD2. CDR3 size: 17 residues. V gave up 0 bases and J gave up 2 bases; unmatched junction bases: 6. The germline CDR1 and CDR2 sequences are MNHEY and SMNVEV (reference sequence). The CDR3 nucleotides read TGTGCCAGCAGTTTATCCCCCAGCGGGGTAAACACCGGGGAGCTGTTTTTT. This codes for CASSLSPSGVNTGELFF.

The rearrangement joins TRBV5-1 to TRBJ2-1; D unclear. This CDR3 region has 14 residues. V lost 0 bases, J lost 4 bases, and 8 bases lay in between. Germline V gene lookup returns CDR1 SGHRS and CDR2 YFSETQ. CDR3 in DNA: TGCGCCAGCAGCTTGGATCAGAATTACAATGAGCAGTTCTTC. As protein: CASSLDQNYNEQFF.